Listed below are T cell receptor beta chains from one sample, sequenced in a study of T cell responses to AZD1222 COVID-19 vaccine. Generated by immunoSEQ multiplex PCR, the TCRdb table keeps only in-frame clones and is missing some. The sample includes roughly 120,000 clones, around nine tenths of them seen just once. Here the sequenced sample was peripheral blood, taken on day 0 of AZD1222 vaccination. The origin of the receptors is an adult in good health. CDR3s leave out the opening cysteine and the closing phenylalanine or tryptophan. The D gene is left open where the match is weak. Expanded clones get a size class; other rows say once, few or many, or leave the size out.

clone_size v_call cdr3_length d_call cdr3_aa
- TRBV14 14 - ASSQAGREEAGELF
- TRBV6-5 13 - ASHERASRINIQY
- TRBV18 11 TRBD1 ASSPDRDAGYT
- TRBV7-9 11 TRBD2 ASSLPGRVKQF
- TRBV28 10 - ASSSGLLEAF
- TRBV6-4 14 - ASSAEGLGSNQPQH
- TRBV27 14 - ASSLGAGIPGNTIY
- TRBV20-1 9 TRBD1 SASGTGEAF
- TRBV5-1 10 - ASSQNYDEQY
- TRBV19 13 TRBD1 ASRTGGQDTGELF
- TRBV6-1 14 - ASSEALRAPNYGYT
- TRBV2 12 TRBD2 ASRSAGGTDTQY
once TRBV7-9 11 - ASSPGTNTEAF
- TRBV20-1 9 - SAPQGNTIY